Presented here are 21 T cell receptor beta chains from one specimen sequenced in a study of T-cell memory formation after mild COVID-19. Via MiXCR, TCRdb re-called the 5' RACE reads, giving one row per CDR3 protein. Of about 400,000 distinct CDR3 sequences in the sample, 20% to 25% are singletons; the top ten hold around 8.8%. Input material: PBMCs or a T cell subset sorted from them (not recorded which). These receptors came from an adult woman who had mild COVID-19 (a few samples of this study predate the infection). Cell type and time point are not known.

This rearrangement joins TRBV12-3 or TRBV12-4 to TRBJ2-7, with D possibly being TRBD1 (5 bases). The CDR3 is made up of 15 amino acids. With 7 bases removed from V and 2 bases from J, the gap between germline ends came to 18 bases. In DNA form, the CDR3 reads TGTGCCAGCAACTTGGGGCGGTCGGCTACCTACGAGCAGTACTTC. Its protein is CASNLGRSATYEQYF.

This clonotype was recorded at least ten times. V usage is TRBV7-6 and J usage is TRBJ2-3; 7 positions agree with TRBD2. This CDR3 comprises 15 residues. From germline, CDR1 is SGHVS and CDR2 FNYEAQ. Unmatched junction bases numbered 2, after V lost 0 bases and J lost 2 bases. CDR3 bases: TGTGCCAGCAGCTTAGCGGGAGGGCCCACAGATACGCAGTATTTT. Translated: CASSLAGGPTDTQYF. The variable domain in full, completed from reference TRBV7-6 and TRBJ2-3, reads GAGVSQSPRYKVTKRGQDVALRCDPISGHVSLYWYRQALGQGPEFLTYFNYEAQQDKSGLPNDRFSAERPEGSISTLTIQRTEQRDSAMYRCASSLAGGPTDTQYFGPGTRLTVL.

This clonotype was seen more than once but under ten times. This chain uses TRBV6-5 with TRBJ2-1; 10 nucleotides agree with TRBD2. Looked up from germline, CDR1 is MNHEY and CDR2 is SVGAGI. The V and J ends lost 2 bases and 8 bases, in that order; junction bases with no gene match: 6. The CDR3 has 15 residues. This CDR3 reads CASSYVAGGIDEQFF. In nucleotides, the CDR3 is TGTGCCAGCAGTTACGTAGCGGGAGGAATCGATGAGCAGTTCTTC.

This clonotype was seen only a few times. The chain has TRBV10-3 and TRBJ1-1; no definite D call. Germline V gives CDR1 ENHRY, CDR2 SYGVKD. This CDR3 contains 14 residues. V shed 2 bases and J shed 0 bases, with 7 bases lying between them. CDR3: CAISEPGLNTEAFF. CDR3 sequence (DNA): TGTGCCATCAGTGAGCCGGGGTTGAACACTGAAGCTTTCTTT.

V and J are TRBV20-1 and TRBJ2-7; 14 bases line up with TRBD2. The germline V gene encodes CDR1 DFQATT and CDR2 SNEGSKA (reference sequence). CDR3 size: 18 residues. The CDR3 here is CSVGVGLAGEWTSYEQYF. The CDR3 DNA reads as TGCAGCGTTGGCGTGGGACTAGCGGGAGAATGGACCTCCTACGAGCAGTACTTC.

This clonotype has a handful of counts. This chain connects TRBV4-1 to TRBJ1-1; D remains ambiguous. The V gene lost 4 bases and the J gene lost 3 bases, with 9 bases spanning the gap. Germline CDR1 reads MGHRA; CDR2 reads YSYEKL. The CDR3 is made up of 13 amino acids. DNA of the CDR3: TGCGCCAGCAGCCCCGACACCCACACTGAAGCTTTCTTT. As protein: CASSPDTHTEAFF.

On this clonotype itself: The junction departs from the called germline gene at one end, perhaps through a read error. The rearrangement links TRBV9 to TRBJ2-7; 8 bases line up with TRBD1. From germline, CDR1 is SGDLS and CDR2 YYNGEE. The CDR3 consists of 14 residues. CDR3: CASSETGTGGERYF. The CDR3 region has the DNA TGTGCCAGCAGCGAGACCGGGACAGGTGGGGAGCGGTACTTC.

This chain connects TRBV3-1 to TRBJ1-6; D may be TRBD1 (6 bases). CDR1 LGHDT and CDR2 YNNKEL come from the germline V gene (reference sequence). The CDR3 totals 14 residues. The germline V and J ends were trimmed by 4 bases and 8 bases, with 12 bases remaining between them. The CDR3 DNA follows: TGTGCCAGCAGCCCCCAGAGGGGGGATTCACCCCTCCACTTT. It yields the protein CASSPQRGDSPLHF.

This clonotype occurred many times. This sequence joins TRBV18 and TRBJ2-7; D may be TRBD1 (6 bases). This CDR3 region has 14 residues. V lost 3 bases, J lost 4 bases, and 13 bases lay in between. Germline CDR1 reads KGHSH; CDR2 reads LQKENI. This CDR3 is CASSPTQTGYEQYF. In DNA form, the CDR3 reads TGTGCCAGCTCACCGACCCAAACAGGGTACGAGCAGTACTTC.

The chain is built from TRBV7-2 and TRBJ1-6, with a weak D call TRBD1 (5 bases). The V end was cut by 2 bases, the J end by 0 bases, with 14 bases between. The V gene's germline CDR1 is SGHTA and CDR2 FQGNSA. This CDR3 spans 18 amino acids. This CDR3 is CASSLMAGKSSYNSPLHF. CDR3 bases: TGTGCCAGCAGCTTAATGGCAGGGAAGAGCTCCTATAATTCACCCCTCCACTTT.

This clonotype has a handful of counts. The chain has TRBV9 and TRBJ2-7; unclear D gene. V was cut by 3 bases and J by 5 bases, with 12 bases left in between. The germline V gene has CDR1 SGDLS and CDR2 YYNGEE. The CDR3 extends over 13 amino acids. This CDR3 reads CASSGPPSDEQYF. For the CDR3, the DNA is TGTGCCAGCAGCGGCCCACCGTCAGACGAGCAGTACTTC. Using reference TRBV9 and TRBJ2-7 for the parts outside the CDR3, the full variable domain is DSGVTQTPKHLITATGQRVTLRCSPRSGDLSVYWYQQSLDQGLQFLIQYYNGEERAKGNILERFSAQQFPDLHSELNLSSLELGDSALYFCASSGPPSDEQYFGPGTRLTVT.

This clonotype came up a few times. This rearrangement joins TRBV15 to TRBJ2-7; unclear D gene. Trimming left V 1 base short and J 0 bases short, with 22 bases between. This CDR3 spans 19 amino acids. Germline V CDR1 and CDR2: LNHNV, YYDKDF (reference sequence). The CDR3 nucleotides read TGTGCCACCAGCAGAGGTAGCCTCGTGGGCACAGACCTCTCCTACGAGCAGTACTTC. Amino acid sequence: CATSRGSLVGTDLSYEQYF.

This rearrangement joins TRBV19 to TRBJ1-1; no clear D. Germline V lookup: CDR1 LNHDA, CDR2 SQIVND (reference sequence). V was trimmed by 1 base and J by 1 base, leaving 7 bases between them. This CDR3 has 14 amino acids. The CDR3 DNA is TGTGCCAGTAGTATAGTGTGGGGGAACACTGAAGCTTTCTTT. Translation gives CASSIVWGNTEAFF. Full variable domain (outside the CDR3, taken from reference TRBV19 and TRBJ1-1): DGGITQSPKYLFRKEGQNVTLSCEQNLNHDAMYWYRQDPGQGLRLIYYSQIVNDFQKGDIAEGYSVSREKKESFPLTVTSAQKNPTAFYLCASSIVWGNTEAFFGQGTRLTVV.

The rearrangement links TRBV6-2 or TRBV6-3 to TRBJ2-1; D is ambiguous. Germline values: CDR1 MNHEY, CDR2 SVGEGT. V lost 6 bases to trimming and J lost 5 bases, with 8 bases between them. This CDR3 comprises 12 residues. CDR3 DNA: TGTGCCAGCAGACCACTGAACAATGAGCAGTTCTTC. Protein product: CASRPLNNEQFF.

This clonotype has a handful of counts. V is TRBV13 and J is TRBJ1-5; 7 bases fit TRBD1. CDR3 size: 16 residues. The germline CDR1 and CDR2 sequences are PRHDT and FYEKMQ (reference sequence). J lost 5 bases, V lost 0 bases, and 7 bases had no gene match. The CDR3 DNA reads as TGTGCCAGCAGCTTAGGCGGGCAGGGGGTGCATCAGCCCCAGCATTTT. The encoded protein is CASSLGGQGVHQPQHF.

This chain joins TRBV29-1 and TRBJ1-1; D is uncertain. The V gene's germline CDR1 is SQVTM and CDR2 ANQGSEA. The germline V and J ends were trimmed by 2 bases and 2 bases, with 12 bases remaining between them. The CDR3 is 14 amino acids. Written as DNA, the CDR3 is TGCAGCGTTGAAAAAGAAGGAGCAAACACTGAAGCTTTCTTT. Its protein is CSVEKEGANTEAFF.

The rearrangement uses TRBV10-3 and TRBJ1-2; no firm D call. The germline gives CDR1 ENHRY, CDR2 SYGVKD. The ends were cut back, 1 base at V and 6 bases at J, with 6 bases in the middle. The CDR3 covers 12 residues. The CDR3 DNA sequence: TGTGCCATCAGTGAGTTCGGGGATGGCTACACCTTC. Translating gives CAISEFGDGYTF.

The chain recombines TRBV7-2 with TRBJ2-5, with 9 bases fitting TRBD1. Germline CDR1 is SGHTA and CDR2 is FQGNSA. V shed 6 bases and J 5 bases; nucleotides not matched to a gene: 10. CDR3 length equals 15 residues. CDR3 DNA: TGTGCCAGCAGGCTAGTCCGGGACAGGGCTGAGACCCAGTACTTC. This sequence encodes CASRLVRDRAETQYF.

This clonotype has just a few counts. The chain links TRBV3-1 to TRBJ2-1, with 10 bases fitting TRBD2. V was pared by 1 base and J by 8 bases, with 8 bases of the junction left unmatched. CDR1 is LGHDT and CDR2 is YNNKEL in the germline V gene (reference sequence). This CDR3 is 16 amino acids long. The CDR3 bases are TGTGCCAGCAGCCAAGGGGCCAGCGGGAGGGCCTATGAGCAGTTCTTC. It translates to CASSQGASGRAYEQFF.

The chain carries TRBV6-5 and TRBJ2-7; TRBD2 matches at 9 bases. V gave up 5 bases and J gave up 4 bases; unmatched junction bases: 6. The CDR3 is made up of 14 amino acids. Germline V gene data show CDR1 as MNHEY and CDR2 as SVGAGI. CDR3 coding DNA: TGTGCCAGCAGTGACGATAGCGGGAGTTACGAGCAGTACTTC. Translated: CASSDDSGSYEQYF.

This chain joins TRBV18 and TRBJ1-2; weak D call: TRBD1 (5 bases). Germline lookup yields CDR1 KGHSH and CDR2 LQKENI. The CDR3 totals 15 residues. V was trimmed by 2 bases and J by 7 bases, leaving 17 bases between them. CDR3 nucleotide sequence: TGTGCCAGCTCACCAGAGTCCTTCCGAAGGGGTGGCTACACCTTC. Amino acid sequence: CASSPESFRRGGYTF.